These 29 T cell receptor beta chains were all obtained from the same sample, sequenced in a study of cytomegalovirus exposure and HLA in healthy donors. Primers for the PCR totalled 60 Vbeta and 13 Jbeta. Measured with immunoSEQ multiplex PCR; TCRdb has only the in-frame clones, and not every one. The table has about 190,000 clones, about 87% seen once. Sequenced material: PBMCs. These TCRs come from a man aged 30 to 39 in good health and CMV-seronegative.

As concerns this clone: Other DNA variants within this sample encode the same CDR3. The rearrangement joins TRBV7-8 to TRBJ2-4; TRBD2 agrees at 7 bases. The CDR3 extends over 15 amino acids. Trimming cost V 4 bases and J 6 bases; bases outside gene matches: 9. Germline values: CDR1 SGHVS, CDR2 FQNEAQ. CDR3 bases: TGTGCCAGCAGCTCAAGTGGGAGGGACGGAAACATTCAGTACTTC. This gives the protein CASSSSGRDGNIQYF.

This sequence joins TRBV6-4 and TRBJ2-3; 10 positions match TRBD1. V was clipped by 2 bases and J by 4 bases; unmatched bases: 3. CDR3 length: 15 amino acids. Germline V gives CDR1 MRHNA, CDR2 SNTAGT. As DNA, the CDR3 is TGTGCCAGCAGTGACGAGGGACAGGGGCCAGATACGCAGTATTTT. The encoded protein is CASSDEGQGPDTQYF.

In DNA form, the CDR3 reads TGCGCCAGCAGCTTGGTGGCGGGGGGAGCAGAGACCCAGTACTTC. Translated, it gives CASSLVAGGAETQYF. The chain carries TRBV5-1 and TRBJ2-5; 8 positions match TRBD2. The ends lost 0 bases at V and 4 bases at J; junction bases unmatched: 5. The CDR3 is 15 amino acids. Germline V gives CDR1 SGHRS, CDR2 YFSETQ.

This clone has a single count. The V gene is TRBV9, the J gene TRBJ1-2; D possibly corresponds to TRBD1 (5 bases). Germline V gene sequence: CDR1 SGDLS, CDR2 YYNGEE. The CDR3 totals 15 residues. The V end lost 4 bases, the J end lost 7 bases, and 20 bases lay between the germline ends. In DNA form, the CDR3 reads TGTGCCAGCAGCACCCAGGCGTCGCAGGGTTCTGGCTACACCTTC. This encodes CASSTQASQGSGYTF.

This clone was detected only once. This sequence joins TRBV25-1 and TRBJ2-7; perhaps TRBD1 as D (5 bases). This CDR3 region has 14 residues. From germline, CDR1 is MGHDK and CDR2 SYGVNS. V dropped 2 bases and J dropped 5 bases, with 13 bases sitting between them. This CDR3 reads CASSERQNFDEQYF. The CDR3 DNA is TGTGCCAGCAGTGAAAGACAGAACTTCGACGAGCAGTACTTC.

The J gene is TRBJ1-2, the V gene TRBV15; D not resolved. CDR1 is LNHNV and CDR2 is YYDKDF in the germline V gene (reference sequence). The V gene lost 1 base and the J gene lost 2 bases, with 8 bases spanning the gap. The CDR3 loop spans 14 amino acids. CDR3 residues: CATSRARENYGYTF. The CDR3 DNA reads as TGTGCCACCAGCAGAGCGCGGGAAAACTATGGCTACACCTTC.

This clone has just one count. This chain's CDR3 is CASSGQGAGQPQHF. CDR3 in DNA: TGTGCCAGCAGTGGGCAGGGGGCAGGTCAGCCCCAGCATTTT. The rearrangement links TRBV28 to TRBJ1-5; 8 positions match TRBD1. The V gene's germline CDR1 is MDHEN and CDR2 SYDVKM. J gave up 6 bases and V 5 bases, and 6 bases lay outside the gene matches. The CDR3 loop spans 14 amino acids.

Here the CDR3 DNA reads TGTGCCAGCTCACCACGTGGGGCAGACCAAGAGACCCAGTACTTC. Translating it yields CASSPRGADQETQYF. The genes are TRBV18 and TRBJ2-5, with D perhaps matching TRBD1 (5 bases). This CDR3 spans 15 amino acids. The germline V and J ends were trimmed by 1 base and 0 bases, with 9 bases remaining between them. Germline CDR1 is KGHSH and CDR2 is LQKENI.

The J gene is TRBJ2-7, the V gene TRBV4-2, with TRBD2 matching over 9 bases. The CDR3 has 16 residues. Germline assignment: CDR1 LGHNA and CDR2 YNFKEQ. J gave up 2 bases and V 1 base, and 6 bases lay outside the gene matches. The CDR3 is CASSQGGGGAAYEQYF. In DNA form, the CDR3 reads TGTGCCAGCAGCCAAGGGGGCGGGGGGGCCGCCTACGAGCAGTACTTC.

This chain uses TRBV28 with TRBJ1-2; maybe TRBD1 (5 bases). V shed 3 bases and J shed 13 bases, with 12 bases lying between them. The CDR3 consists of 11 residues. The germline V gene has CDR1 MDHEN and CDR2 SYDVKM. CDR3 region: CASSFSGAATF. As DNA, the CDR3 is TGTGCCAGCAGTTTCTCTGGGGCCGCCACCTTC.

V usage is TRBV7-9 and J usage is TRBJ1-1, with a tentative D call TRBD1 (5 bases). The germline gives CDR1 SEHNR, CDR2 FQNEAQ (reference sequence). The germline V and J ends were trimmed by 8 bases and 4 bases, with 8 bases remaining between them. The CDR3 loop spans 11 amino acids. This chain's CDR3 is CASLGGTEAFF. The DNA for the CDR3 is TGTGCCAGCTTGGGGGGCACTGAAGCTTTCTTT.

The V and J genes are TRBV2 and TRBJ2-1, with 8 bases identical to TRBD2. Trimming at V came to 10 bases and at J to 1 base, leaving 9 bases not matched to a gene. Germline V gene data show CDR1 as SNHLY and CDR2 as FYNNEI. The CDR3 spans 15 residues. CDR3 protein: CAILSGSGSYNEQFF. The DNA for the CDR3 is TGTGCCATACTAAGCGGGAGTGGTTCCTACAATGAGCAGTTCTTC.

V is TRBV7-9 and J is TRBJ2-1; 8 bases match TRBD2. The CDR3 extends over 15 amino acids. The junction had 7 bases not matched to a gene; V was cut back by 2 bases and J by 7 bases. Germline values: CDR1 SEHNR, CDR2 FQNEAQ (reference sequence). CDR3 residues: CASSLKSGSGNEQFF. CDR3 in DNA: TGTGCCAGCAGCTTAAAGAGCGGGAGTGGTAATGAGCAGTTCTTC.

The V gene is TRBV11-1, the J gene TRBJ1-1, with D possibly being TRBD1 (5 bases). Per germline, CDR1 SGHAT and CDR2 FQDESV (reference sequence). This CDR3 spans 13 amino acids. Trimming shortened V by 8 bases and J by 3 bases, and 13 bases separated the two germline ends. In DNA form, the CDR3 reads TGTGCCAGCCGGGGGGAGGGGCACACTGAAGCTTTCTTT. Translated: CASRGEGHTEAFF.

The CDR3 sequence is CASSSPGFDSPLHF. DNA of the CDR3: TGTGCCAGCAGCTCCCCAGGGTTCGATTCACCCCTCCACTTT. This chain links TRBV27 with TRBJ1-6, with a possible D match to TRBD1 (5 bases). CDR1 and CDR2 (germline): MNHEY, SMNVEV (reference sequence). Trimming cost V 6 bases and J 8 bases, with 14 bases left between them. The CDR3 consists of 14 residues.

The V call is TRBV18, the J call TRBJ2-1; D unresolved. The germline gives CDR1 KGHSH, CDR2 LQKENI. The V gene lost 0 bases and the J gene lost 0 bases, with 9 bases spanning the gap. The CDR3 is 16 residues long. CDR3 coding DNA: TGTGCCAGCTCACCACCGAGGCAGAGCTCCTACAATGAGCAGTTCTTC. Translated, it gives CASSPPRQSSYNEQFF.

CDR3 sequence: CASSILAGGSTDTQYF. CDR3 in DNA: TGTGCCAGTAGTATCCTAGCGGGGGGTAGCACAGATACGCAGTATTTT. The chain combines TRBV19 with TRBJ2-3; 11 positions match TRBD2. Germline CDR1 LNHDA, CDR2 SQIVND (reference sequence). The J segment lost 0 bases and the V segment lost 3 bases, leaving 2 bases of the junction unmatched. The CDR3 spans 16 residues.

The chain joins TRBV11-2 to TRBJ1-1; 8 nucleotides align to TRBD1. The CDR3 length is 14 residues. With V trimmed by 0 bases and J by 11 bases, 8 bases remained unmatched. In germline, CDR1 is SGHAT, CDR2 FQNNGV. CDR3 nucleotides: TGTGCCAGCAGCTTAGATTTGACAGGGGCCCCGGCTTTCTTT. Translated, it gives CASSLDLTGAPAFF. Drawing the rest from reference TRBV11-2 and TRBJ1-1, the complete variable domain is EAGVAQSPRYKIIEKRQSVAFWCNPISGHATLYWYQQILGQGPKLLIQFQNNGVVDDSQLPKDRFSAERLKGVDSTLKIQPAKLEDSAVYLCASSLDLTGAPAFFGQGTRLTVV.

The rearrangement uses TRBV5-5 and TRBJ2-5; TRBD2 matches at 9 bases. The V and J ends lost 6 bases and 2 bases, in that order; junction bases with no gene match: 8. Germline V gives CDR1 SGHKS, CDR2 YYEKEE (reference sequence). The CDR3 is 15 residues long. CDR3 nucleotide sequence: TGTGCCAGCACTCCCGGGACTAGCAATCAAGAGACCCAGTACTTC. Translation: CASTPGTSNQETQYF.

The gene calls are TRBV6-5 and TRBJ2-7; TRBD2 matches at 7 bases. Looked up from germline, CDR1 is MNHEY and CDR2 is SVGAGI. The CDR3 covers 13 residues. J was trimmed by 4 bases and V by 7 bases; bases with no gene match: 7. The CDR3, as DNA: TGTGCCAGCAACTCCGGGGGAGGGTACGAGCAGTACTTC. This codes for CASNSGGGYEQYF.

The chain has TRBV6-1 and TRBJ2-7, with TRBD2 identical over 9 bases. Per germline, CDR1 MNHNS and CDR2 SASEGT. This CDR3 spans 15 amino acids. V lost 5 bases and J lost 1; bases outside the gene matches: 6. This CDR3 reads CASSTRLAASYEQYF. Written as DNA, the CDR3 is TGTGCCAGCAGTACTAGACTAGCGGCATCCTACGAGCAGTACTTC.

The rearrangement links TRBV7-2 to TRBJ1-1; D is undetermined. From germline, CDR1 is SGHTA and CDR2 FQGNSA. The CDR3 is 15 residues long. The ends were cut back, 1 base at V and 1 base at J, with 10 bases in the middle. CDR3 region: CASSLGRVPNTEAFF. The DNA of the CDR3 is TGTGCCAGCAGCTTAGGCCGGGTCCCGAACACTGAAGCTTTCTTT.

The chain links TRBV18 to TRBJ2-7; 9 positions agree with TRBD1. This CDR3 spans 14 amino acids. CDR1 and CDR2 from the germline V gene are KGHSH and LQKENI. V gave up 5 bases and J gave up 2 bases; unmatched junction bases: 4. The CDR3 here is CASSTGTGPYEQYF. For the CDR3, the DNA is TGTGCCAGCTCAACCGGGACAGGGCCCTACGAGCAGTACTTC.

V and J are TRBV7-2 and TRBJ2-2; 8 nucleotides agree with TRBD1. The CDR3 is 18 residues long. Germline CDR1 is SGHTA and CDR2 is FQGNSA. V shed 0 bases, J shed 0 bases, and the junction held 6 bases outside the gene matches. The CDR3 DNA reads TGTGCCAGCAGCTTAGCCTCGGACAGGGTTACGAACACCGGGGAGCTGTTTTTT. It yields the protein CASSLASDRVTNTGELFF.

V is TRBV28 and J is TRBJ1-1; weak D call: TRBD1 (6 bases). Germline values: CDR1 MDHEN, CDR2 SYDVKM. The length of the CDR3 is 12 residues. The CDR3 DNA sequence: TGTGCAGCGGTCCAAAGGGGGACTGAAGCTTTCTTT. This sequence encodes CAAVQRGTEAFF.

J is TRBJ2-3 and V is TRBV19, with 9 bases aligning to TRBD1. Germline V CDR1 and CDR2: LNHDA, SQIVND (reference sequence). V dropped 5 bases and J dropped 4; count of bases not matched to a gene: 10. The CDR3 contains 16 residues. CDR3 protein: CASSSTGGAGPDTQYF. CDR3 DNA sequence: TGTGCCAGTAGTTCAACAGGGGGCGCCGGTCCAGATACGCAGTATTTT.

The chain links TRBV15 to TRBJ1-3; D is possibly TRBD1 (6 bases). Germline V gene lookup returns CDR1 LNHNV and CDR2 YYDKDF (reference sequence). Trimming removed 0 bases at V and 0 bases at J, with 15 bases between. This CDR3 region has 18 residues. DNA for the CDR3: TGTGCCACCAGCAGAGATCGAGGGGGAACGAGCTCTGGAAACACCATATATTTT. Protein sequence: CATSRDRGGTSSGNTIYF. Filled out from reference TRBV15 and TRBJ1-3, the complete variable domain reads DAMVIQNPRYQVTQFGKPVTLSCSQTLNHNVMYWYQQKSSQAPKLLFHYYDKDFNNEADTPDNFQSRRPNTSFCFLDIRSPGLGDTAMYLCATSRDRGGTSSGNTIYFGEGSWLTVV.

The chain joins TRBV29-1 to TRBJ1-1; TRBD1 aligns across 7 bases. J was trimmed by 8 bases and V by 6 bases; bases with no gene match: 3. Germline V gives CDR1 SQVTM, CDR2 ANQGSEA. The CDR3 is made up of 10 amino acids. DNA for the CDR3: TGCAGCGTGGACAGGATCGAAGCTTTCTTT. Its translation: CSVDRIEAFF.

The gene calls are TRBV29-1 and TRBJ1-3; D may be TRBD1 (5 bases). V gave up 7 bases and J gave up 2 bases, with 12 bases separating them. Germline V gene sequence: CDR1 SQVTM, CDR2 ANQGSEA. There are 13 residues in the CDR3. CDR3 region: CSGQQGPGNTIYF. The CDR3 coding sequence is TGCAGCGGGCAGCAGGGTCCTGGAAACACCATATATTTT.